This T cell receptor (beta chain) was captured in a study of cytomegalovirus exposure and HLA in healthy donors. Study observations and caveats: The listing of 150 to 200 TCR beta chains classed them as cytomegalovirus-associated. CMV antigen specificity of three CMV-associated chains was confirmed in vitro.

Primers for the PCR totalled 60 Vbeta and 13 Jbeta. The data were produced by immunoSEQ multiplex PCR, yet TCRdb's version contains in-frame clones alone and is incomplete. The table includes 100,000 to 150,000 clones, about three quarters detected once. Germline V gene data show CDR1 as SQVTM and CDR2 as ANQGSEA. With V trimmed by 8 bases and J by 13 bases, 17 bases remained unmatched. The CDR3 sequence is 14 residues long. About this clone: What it binds is not known.

Material: PBMCs. The chain links TRBV29-1 to TRBJ2-2, with TRBD1 matching over 9 bases. This clonotype originated in a middle-aged woman in good health and CMV-seropositive. CDR3 sequence reads: CSSGFGDRVSLLFF. The DNA for the CDR3 is TGCAGCTCCGGGTTTGGGGACAGGGTTAGTCTGCTGTTTTTT.